In this sample, the clone carrying this T cell receptor beta chain turned up a few times. The antigen is unknown. A read error may account for a junction end that differs from germline. Reverse transcription of roughly 0.45 to 1 ug RNA was carried out with random hexamers. TCRdb used MiXCR to reprocess the immunoSEQ multiplex PCR reads, holding one entry per CDR3 protein. The sample consists of 50,000 to 55,000 distinct CDR3 sequences, over 90% of them appearing once. These data come from a study of CD8 T cells in Susac syndrome. Study results and limitations: Among active patients and in TEMRA cells, CD8+ clonal expansion in Susac reached its peak.

In germline, CDR1 is SGHRS, CDR2 YFSETQ. The CDR3 totals 14 residues. The rearrangement joins TRBV5-1 to TRBJ1-2; 10 bases line up with TRBD1. This receptor was obtained from a human donor with Susac syndrome. Sample: CD8+ T cells from PBMCs. CDR3 in DNA: TGTGCCAGCAGCTTGGGACAGGGGAACTATGGCTACACCTTC. It specifies CASSLGQGNYGYTF.